These 7 T cell receptor beta chains originate from one sample sequenced in a study of response to subunit inactivated influenza vaccine. TCRdb re-derived calls from the RT-PCR reads in MiXCR, one entry per CDR3 protein. The sample includes roughly 700,000 distinct CDR3 sequences, about 14% of them seen just once. Sequencing was performed on PBMCs from blood, taken roughly 2 weeks before vaccination. Receptors were obtained from a man aged 45 to 65 who received an inactivated influenza vaccine.

The chain recombines TRBV6-5 with TRBJ2-3; 10 bases line up with TRBD1. CDR3 length equals 16 residues. V lost 2 bases to trimming and J lost 5 bases; unmatched junction nucleotides: 7. Germline CDR1 MNHEY, CDR2 SVGAGI. The chain's CDR3 is CASSYTSGTGVDTQYF. Written as DNA, the CDR3 is TGTGCCAGCAGTTACACTTCCGGGACAGGGGTAGATACGCAGTATTTT.

This clonotype was detected a few times. The CDR3 sequence is CASRMGLAGSYNEQFF. The CDR3 DNA reads as TGCGCCAGCAGGATGGGACTAGCGGGCTCCTACAATGAGCAGTTCTTC. The chain carries TRBV5-1 and TRBJ2-1; 12 bases line up with TRBD2. Germline V gene data show CDR1 as SGHRS and CDR2 as YFSETQ. CDR3 length: 16 amino acids. Trimming at V came to 5 bases and at J to 0 bases, leaving 3 bases not matched to a gene.

The chain uses TRBV2 and TRBJ1-5, with D tentatively TRBD1 (5 bases). Looked up from germline, CDR1 is SNHLY and CDR2 is FYNNEI. CDR3 size: 16 residues. V dropped 8 bases and J dropped 0 bases, with 17 bases sitting between them. The CDR3 protein is CASRSSRAVSNQPQHF. The CDR3 coding sequence is TGTGCCAGCCGGTCCTCCAGGGCGGTTAGCAATCAGCCCCAGCATTTT.

This clonotype was observed many times. The chain couples TRBV4-1 to TRBJ1-3; TRBD1 matches at 9 bases. From germline, CDR1 is MGHRA and CDR2 YSYEKL. CDR3 length equals 15 residues. The trim removed 3 bases at V and 3 bases at J, leaving 3 bases unmatched. The CDR3 is CASSQGTGSGNTIYF. CDR3 nucleotides: TGCGCCAGCAGCCAGGGGACAGGGAGTGGAAACACCATATATTTT.

This clonotype was seen only once. This may arise from a read error, as a much more abundant clone is one base away. J is TRBJ2-1 and V is TRBV2, with D possibly called TRBD1 or TRBD2 (6 bases each). The last part of the DNA fits TRBJ2-7 better; the J call may be wrong. CDR1 SNHLY and CDR2 FYNNEI come from the germline V gene. This CDR3 comprises 19 residues. The CDR3 protein is CASRGLSSGDSLGGNEQYF. The CDR3 region has the DNA TGTGCCAGCAGGGGTCTTAGCTCCGGGGACTCCTTGGGGGGCAATGAGCAGTACTTC.

A few counts support this clonotype. The V and J genes are TRBV20-1 and TRBJ2-7; 10 bases are a match to TRBD2. The V and J ends lost 1 base and 0 bases, in that order; junction bases with no gene match: 6. There are 16 residues in the CDR3. Germline-derived CDR1 and CDR2 are DFQATT and SNEGSKA (reference sequence). The CDR3, as DNA: TGCAGTGCTAGAGCCCCACTAGCGGGGAACTCCTACGAGCAGTACTTC. Residues: CSARAPLAGNSYEQYF.

The V gene is TRBV7-9, the J gene TRBJ1-1; D may be TRBD1 (5 bases). In germline, CDR1 is SEHNR, CDR2 FQNEAQ (reference sequence). V was shortened by 8 bases and J by 4 bases, with 14 bases between the two germline ends. The CDR3 spans 13 residues. CDR3 sequence reads: CASATSGGTEAFF. In DNA, the CDR3 is TGTGCCAGCGCGACGTCCGGGGGCACTGAAGCTTTCTTT.